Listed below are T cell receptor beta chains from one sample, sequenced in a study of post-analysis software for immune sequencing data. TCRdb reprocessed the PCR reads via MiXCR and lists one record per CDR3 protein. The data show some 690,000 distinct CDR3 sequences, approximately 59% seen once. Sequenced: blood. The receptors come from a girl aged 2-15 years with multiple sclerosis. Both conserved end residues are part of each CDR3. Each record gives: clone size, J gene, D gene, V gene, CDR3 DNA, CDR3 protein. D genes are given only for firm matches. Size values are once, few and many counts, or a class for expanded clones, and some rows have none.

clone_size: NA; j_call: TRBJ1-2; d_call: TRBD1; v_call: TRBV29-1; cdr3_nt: TGCAGCGTCCTAGGGACAGCCTATGGCTACACCTTC; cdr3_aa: CSVLGTAYGYTF
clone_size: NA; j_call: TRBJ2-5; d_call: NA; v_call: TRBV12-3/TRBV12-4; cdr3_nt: TGTGCCAGCAGCCAATTAGGGGGGGAGACCCAGTACTTC; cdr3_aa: CASSQLGGETQYF
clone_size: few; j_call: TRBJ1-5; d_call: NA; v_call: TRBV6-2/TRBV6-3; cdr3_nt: TGTGCCAGCAGTCGACAGCCCTGGAAGGACAATCAGCCCCAGCATTTT; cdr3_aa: CASSRQPWKDNQPQHF
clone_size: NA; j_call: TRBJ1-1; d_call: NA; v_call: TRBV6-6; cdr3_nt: TGTGCCAGCAGTTATTTTCTCTCCAGGGAAACTGAAGCTTTCTTT; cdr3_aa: CASSYFLSRETEAFF
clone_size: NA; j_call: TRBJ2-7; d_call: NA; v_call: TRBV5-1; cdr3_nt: TGCGCCAGCAGCTTTGCGCAGGGCCACGAGCAGTACTTC; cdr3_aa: CASSFAQGHEQYF
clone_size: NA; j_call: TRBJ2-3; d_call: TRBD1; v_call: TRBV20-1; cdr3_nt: TGCAGTGCTTGGACAGGGGGCACAGATACGCAGTATTTT; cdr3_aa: CSAWTGGTDTQYF
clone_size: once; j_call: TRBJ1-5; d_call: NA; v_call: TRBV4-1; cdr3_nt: TGCGCCAGCAGCCAGAGGGATTATCAGCCCCAGCATTTT; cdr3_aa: CASSQRDYQPQHF
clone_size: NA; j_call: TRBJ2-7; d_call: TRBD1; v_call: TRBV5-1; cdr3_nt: TGTGCCAGCAGCTTGGTTCAGGGGGCGTACGAGCAGTACTTC; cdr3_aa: CASSLVQGAYEQYF
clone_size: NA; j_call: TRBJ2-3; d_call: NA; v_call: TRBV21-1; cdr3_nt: TGTGCCAGCTGCCTGTTGGACCTAAAGTTACCCCATACGCAGTATTTT; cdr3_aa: CASCLLDLKLPHTQYF
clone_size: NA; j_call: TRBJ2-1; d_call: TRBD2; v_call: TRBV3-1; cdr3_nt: TGTGCCAGCAGCCAAGAGGTAAATAGCGGGAGAGAAAATGAGCAGTTCTTC; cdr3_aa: CASSQEVNSGRENEQFF
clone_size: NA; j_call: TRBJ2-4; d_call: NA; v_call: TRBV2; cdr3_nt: TGTGCCAGCAGGATCGCGGGACTCCTAGCCAAAAACATTCAGTACTTC; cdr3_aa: CASRIAGLLAKNIQYF
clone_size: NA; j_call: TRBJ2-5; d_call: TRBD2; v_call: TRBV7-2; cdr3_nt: TGTGCCAGCAGATCCCCAGGGCTAGCGGGAGCGCAAGAGACCCAGTACTTC; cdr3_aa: CASRSPGLAGAQETQYF
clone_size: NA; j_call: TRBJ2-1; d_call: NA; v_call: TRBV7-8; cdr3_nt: TGTGCCAGCAGCCTCAGGGGTCTCAATGAGCAGTTCTTC; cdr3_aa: CASSLRGLNEQFF
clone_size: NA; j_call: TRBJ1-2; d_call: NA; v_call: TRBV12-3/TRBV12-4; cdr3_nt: TGTGCCAGCAGCGACTCGACGGACTCTTGGTATGGCTACACCTTC; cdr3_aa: CASSDSTDSWYGYTF
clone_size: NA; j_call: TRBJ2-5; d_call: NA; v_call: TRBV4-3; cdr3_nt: TGCGCCAGCAGCCAAGAGCGGACGGATTCGGAGACCCAGTACTTC; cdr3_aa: CASSQERTDSETQYF
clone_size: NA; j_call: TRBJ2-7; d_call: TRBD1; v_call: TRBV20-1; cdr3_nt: TGCAGTGCTAGAGATCCCCGCGCTTCGGGACAGGCATCCTACGAGCAGTACTTC; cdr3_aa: CSARDPRASGQASYEQYF
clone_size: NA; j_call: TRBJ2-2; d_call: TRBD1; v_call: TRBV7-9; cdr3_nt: TGTGCCAGCAGCGCAATACAGGGGGCGAGAAACACCGGGGAGCTGTTTTTT; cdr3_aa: CASSAIQGARNTGELFF
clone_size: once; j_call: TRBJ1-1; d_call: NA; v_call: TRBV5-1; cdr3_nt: TGCGCCAGCAGCCCGATCCAGGGGAACACTGAAGCTTTCTTT; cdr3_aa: CASSPIQGNTEAFF
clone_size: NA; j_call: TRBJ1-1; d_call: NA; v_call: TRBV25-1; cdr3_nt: TGTGCCAGCAGCGAGGCCCACACTGAAGCTTTCTTT; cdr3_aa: CASSEAHTEAFF
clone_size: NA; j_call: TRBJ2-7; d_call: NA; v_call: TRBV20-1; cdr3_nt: TGCAGTGCTAGAGAGGGCCACGGGTACGAGCAGTACTTC; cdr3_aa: CSAREGHGYEQYF
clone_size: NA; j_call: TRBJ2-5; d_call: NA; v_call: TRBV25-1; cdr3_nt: TGTGCCAGCAGTGACGCGGGGACGGCACAAGAGACCCAGTACTTC; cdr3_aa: CASSDAGTAQETQYF
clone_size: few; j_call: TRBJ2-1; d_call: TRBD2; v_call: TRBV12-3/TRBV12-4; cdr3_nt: TGTGCCAGCAGTCCGACTAGCGGGGAGGTTGACAATGAGCAGTTCTTC; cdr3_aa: CASSPTSGEVDNEQFF
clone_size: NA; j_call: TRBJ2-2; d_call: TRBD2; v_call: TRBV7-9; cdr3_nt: TGTGCCAGCAGACGCGATAGCGGGAGCGGGACTAACACCGGGGAGCTGTTTTTT; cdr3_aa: CASRRDSGSGTNTGELFF
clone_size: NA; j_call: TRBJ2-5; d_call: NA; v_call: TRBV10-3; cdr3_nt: TGTGCCATCAGTGAGAGGTTTTGGGAGACCCAGTACTTC; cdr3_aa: CAISERFWETQYF
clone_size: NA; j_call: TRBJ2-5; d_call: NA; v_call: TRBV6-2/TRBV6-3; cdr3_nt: TGTGCCAGCACCGACTCCTCTCGGACCCAGTACTTC; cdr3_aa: CASTDSSRTQYF
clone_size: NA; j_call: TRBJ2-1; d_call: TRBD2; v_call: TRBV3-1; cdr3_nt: TGTGCCAGCAGCCAAACAGGGGGACTAGCGTTGGATGAGCAGTTCTTC; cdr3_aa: CASSQTGGLALDEQFF
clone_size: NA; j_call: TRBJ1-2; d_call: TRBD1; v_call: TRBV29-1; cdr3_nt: TGCAGCGTTGAACTGCTCTACAGGGGAGGTGGCTACACCTTC; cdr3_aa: CSVELLYRGGGYTF
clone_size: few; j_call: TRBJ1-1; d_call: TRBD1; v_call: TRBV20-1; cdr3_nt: TGCAGTGCTAGAGATGGGAGCAGGGGGGGCACTGAAGCTTTCTTT; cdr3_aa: CSARDGSRGGTEAFF
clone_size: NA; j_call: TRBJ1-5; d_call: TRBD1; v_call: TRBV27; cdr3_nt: TGTGCCAGCAGTTTCTCGACAGGGGATAGCAATCAGCCCCAGCATTTT; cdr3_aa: CASSFSTGDSNQPQHF
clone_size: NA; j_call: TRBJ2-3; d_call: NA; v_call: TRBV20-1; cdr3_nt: TGCAGTGCGCACCCGGGGGCAGATACGCAGTATTTT; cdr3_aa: CSAHPGADTQYF
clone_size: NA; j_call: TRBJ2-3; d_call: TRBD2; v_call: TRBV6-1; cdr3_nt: TGTGCCAGCAGACTTCCGGGACTAGCGGGGTATGGAGATACGCAGTATTTT; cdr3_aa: CASRLPGLAGYGDTQYF
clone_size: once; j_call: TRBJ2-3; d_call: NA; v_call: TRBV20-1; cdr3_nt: TGCAGTGCCACAAGACGGGGGGCTGGGGATACGCAGTATTTT; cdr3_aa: CSATRRGAGDTQYF
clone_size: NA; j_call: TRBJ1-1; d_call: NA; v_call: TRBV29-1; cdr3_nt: TGCAGCGGTGGACGGACGAACACTGAAGCTTTCTTT; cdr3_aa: CSGGRTNTEAFF
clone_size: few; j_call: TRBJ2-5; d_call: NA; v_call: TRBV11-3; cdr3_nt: TGTGCCAGCAGCTTAGTCTTCCGTGAAGAGACCCAGTACTTC; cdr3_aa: CASSLVFREETQYF
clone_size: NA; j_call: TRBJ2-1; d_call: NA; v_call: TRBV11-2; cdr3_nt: TGTGCCAGCAGCTTAATTGGACAGAAGTTCTTC; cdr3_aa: CASSLIGQKFF
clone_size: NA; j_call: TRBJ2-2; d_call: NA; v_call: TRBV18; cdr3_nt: TGTGCCAGCTCACCACTGGACCGGGGATGGACCGGGGAGCTGTTTTTT; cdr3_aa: CASSPLDRGWTGELFF
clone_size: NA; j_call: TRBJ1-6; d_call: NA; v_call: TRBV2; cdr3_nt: TGTGCCAGCAGTGAGGGTGGTGGTTCACCCCTCCACTTT; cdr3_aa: CASSEGGGSPLHF
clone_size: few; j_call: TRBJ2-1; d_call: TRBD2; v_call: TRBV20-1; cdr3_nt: TGCAGTGCTAGCCCGGGACGGGGGGGCAATGAGCAGTTCTTC; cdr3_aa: CSASPGRGGNEQFF
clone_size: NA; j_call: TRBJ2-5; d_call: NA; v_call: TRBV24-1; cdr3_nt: TGTGCCACCAGTGAGGGGGCAGGGGCCCAAGAGACCCAGTACTTC; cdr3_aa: CATSEGAGAQETQYF
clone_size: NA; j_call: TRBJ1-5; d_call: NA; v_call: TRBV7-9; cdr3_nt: TGTGCCAGCAGCGAGGGACGGACTAGCAATCAGCCCCAGCATTTT; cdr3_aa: CASSEGRTSNQPQHF
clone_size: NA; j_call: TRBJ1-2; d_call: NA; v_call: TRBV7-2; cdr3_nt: TGTGCCAGCAGCTTAGGTTTCCAGGATGGCTACACCTTC; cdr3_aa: CASSLGFQDGYTF
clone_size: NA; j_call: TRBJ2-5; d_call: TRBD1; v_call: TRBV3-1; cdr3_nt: TGTGCCAGCAGCCAAGGGGGCGGGACAGGAGAGACCCAGTACTTC; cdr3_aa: CASSQGGGTGETQYF
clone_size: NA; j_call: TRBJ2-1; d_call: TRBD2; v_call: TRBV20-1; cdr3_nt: TGCAGTGCTAGAGATTTTTGGCGGGAGAGAGGCGGGAATGAGCAGTTCTTC; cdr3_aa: CSARDFWRERGGNEQFF
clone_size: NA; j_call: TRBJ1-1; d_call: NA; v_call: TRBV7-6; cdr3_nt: TGTGCCAGCAGCTTAGCCCCGGGGGCAAGGACTGAAGCTTTCTTT; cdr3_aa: CASSLAPGARTEAFF
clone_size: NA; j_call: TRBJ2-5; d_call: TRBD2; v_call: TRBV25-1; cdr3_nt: TGTGCCAGCAGGACTAGCGGGGACTCAGGGGGCGAGACCCAGTACTTC; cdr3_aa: CASRTSGDSGGETQYF
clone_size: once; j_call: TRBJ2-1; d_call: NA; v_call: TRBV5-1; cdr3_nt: TGCGCCAGCAGGGTGGTAACGGAGGACAATGAGCAGTTCTTC; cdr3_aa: CASRVVTEDNEQFF
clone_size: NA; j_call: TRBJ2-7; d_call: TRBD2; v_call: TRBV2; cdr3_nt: TGTGCCAGCAGAGGCGGGAGGTACGAGCAGTACTTC; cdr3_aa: CASRGGRYEQYF
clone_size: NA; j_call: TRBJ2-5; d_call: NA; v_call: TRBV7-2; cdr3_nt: TGTGCCAGCAGCTTAGTGGGAGGGGGCGTCGGCGAGACCCAGTACTTC; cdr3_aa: CASSLVGGGVGETQYF